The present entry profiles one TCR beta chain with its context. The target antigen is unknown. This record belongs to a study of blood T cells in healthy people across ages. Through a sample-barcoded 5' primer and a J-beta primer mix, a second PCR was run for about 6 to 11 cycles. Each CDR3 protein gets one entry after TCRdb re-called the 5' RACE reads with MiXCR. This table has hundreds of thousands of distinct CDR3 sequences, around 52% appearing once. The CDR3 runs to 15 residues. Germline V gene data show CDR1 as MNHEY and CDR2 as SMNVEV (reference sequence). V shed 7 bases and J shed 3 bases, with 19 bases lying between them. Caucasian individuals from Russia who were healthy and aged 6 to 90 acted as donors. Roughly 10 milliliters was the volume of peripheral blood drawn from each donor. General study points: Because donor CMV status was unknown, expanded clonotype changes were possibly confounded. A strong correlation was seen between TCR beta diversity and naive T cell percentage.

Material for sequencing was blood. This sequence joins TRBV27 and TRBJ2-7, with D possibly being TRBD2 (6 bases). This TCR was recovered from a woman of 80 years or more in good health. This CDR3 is CASISGGGSDYEQYF. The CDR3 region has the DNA TGTGCCAGCATCTCAGGTGGGGGGTCGGACTACGAGCAGTACTTC.